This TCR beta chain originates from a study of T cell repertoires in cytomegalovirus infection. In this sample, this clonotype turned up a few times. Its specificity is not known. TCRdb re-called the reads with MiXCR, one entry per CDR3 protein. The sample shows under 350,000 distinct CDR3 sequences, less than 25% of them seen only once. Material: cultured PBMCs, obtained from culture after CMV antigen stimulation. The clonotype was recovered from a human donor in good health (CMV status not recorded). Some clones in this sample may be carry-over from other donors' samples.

CDR3 nucleotides: TGTGCCAGCAAAGGCAGGGGCCAAGAGACCCAGTACTTC. It specifies CASKGRGQETQYF. The rearrangement uses TRBV11-3 and TRBJ2-5; the D gene is possibly TRBD1 (6 bases). This CDR3 is built from 13 residues. Germline CDR1 and CDR2: SGHNT and YENEEA. V was pared by 7 bases and J by 1 base, with 10 bases between.